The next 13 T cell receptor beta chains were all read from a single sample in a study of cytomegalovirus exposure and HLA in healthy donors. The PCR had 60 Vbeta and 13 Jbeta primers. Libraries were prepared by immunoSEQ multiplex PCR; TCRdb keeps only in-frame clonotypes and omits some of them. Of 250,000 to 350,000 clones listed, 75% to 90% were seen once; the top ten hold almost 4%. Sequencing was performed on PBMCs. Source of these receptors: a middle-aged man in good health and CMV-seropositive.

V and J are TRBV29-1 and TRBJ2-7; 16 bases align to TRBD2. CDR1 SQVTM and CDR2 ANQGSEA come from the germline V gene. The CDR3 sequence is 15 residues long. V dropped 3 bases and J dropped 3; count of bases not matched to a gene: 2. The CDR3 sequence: CSVEGTSGRVYEQYF. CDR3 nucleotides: TGCAGCGTTGAGGGGACTAGCGGGAGGGTCTACGAGCAGTACTTC.

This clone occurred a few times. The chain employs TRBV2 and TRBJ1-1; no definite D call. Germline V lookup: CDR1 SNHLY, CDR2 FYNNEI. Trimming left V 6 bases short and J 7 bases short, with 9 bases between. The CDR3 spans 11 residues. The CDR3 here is CASSRRSEAFF. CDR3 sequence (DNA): TGTGCCAGCAGCCGACGGAGTGAAGCTTTCTTT.

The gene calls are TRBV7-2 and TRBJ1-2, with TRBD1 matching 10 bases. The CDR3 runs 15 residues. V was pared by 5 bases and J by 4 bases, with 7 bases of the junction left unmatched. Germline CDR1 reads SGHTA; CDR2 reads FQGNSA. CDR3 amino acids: CASSPRQGAIYGYTF. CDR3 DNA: TGTGCCAGCAGCCCTCGACAGGGGGCGATCTATGGCTACACCTTC.

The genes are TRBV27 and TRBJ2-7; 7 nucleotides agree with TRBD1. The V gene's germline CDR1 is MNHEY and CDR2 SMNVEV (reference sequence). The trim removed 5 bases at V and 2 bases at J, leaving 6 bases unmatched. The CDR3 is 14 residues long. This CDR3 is CASSSPGTAYEQYF. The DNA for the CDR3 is TGTGCCAGCAGTAGTCCCGGGACAGCCTACGAGCAGTACTTC.

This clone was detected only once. The CDR3 protein is CASSDDADAGYTF. CDR3 DNA sequence: TGTGCCAGCTCAGACGACGCGGATGCGGGCTACACCTTC. This rearrangement joins TRBV18 to TRBJ1-2, with D unresolved. This CDR3 contains 13 residues. V was trimmed by 5 bases and J by 8 bases, leaving 15 bases between them. Germline-derived CDR1 and CDR2 are KGHSH and LQKENI.

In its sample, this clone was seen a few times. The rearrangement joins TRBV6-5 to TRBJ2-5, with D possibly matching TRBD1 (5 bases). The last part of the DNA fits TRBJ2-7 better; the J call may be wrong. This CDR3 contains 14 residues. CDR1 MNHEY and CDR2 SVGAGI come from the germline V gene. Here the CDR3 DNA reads TGTGCCAGCAGTTACGGGGCCTACAGCTACGAGCAGTACTTC. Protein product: CASSYGAYSYEQYF.

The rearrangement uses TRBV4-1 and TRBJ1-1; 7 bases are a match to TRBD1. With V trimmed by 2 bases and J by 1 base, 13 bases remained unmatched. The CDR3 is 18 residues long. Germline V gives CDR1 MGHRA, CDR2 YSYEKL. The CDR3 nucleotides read TGCGCCAGCAGCCAAACCGGGACAGCAAGCCGCGGGAACACTGAAGCTTTCTTT. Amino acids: CASSQTGTASRGNTEAFF.

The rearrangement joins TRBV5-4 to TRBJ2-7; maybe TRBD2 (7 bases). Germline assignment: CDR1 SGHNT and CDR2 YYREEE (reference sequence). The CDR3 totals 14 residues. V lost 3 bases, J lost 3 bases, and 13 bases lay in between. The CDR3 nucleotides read TGTGCCAGCAGCTCGAAGGGGGGGCTCTACGAGCAGTACTTC. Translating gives CASSSKGGLYEQYF.

CDR3 in amino acids: CASSRTDTYEQYF. As DNA, the CDR3 is TGTGCCAGCAGCCGGACGGACACCTACGAGCAGTACTTC. The chain uses TRBV11-2 and TRBJ2-7; TRBD1 is a possible D gene (5 bases). Germline-derived CDR1 and CDR2 are SGHAT and FQNNGV. Between the trimmed V and J ends, which lost 5 bases and 2 bases, there was a span of 10 bases. This CDR3 region has 13 residues.

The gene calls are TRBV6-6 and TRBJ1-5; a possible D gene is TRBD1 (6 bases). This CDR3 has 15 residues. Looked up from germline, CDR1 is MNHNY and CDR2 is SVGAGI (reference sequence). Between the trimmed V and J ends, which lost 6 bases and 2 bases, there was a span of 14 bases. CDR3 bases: TGTGCCAGCAGCACACACAGGGCTGGCAATCAGCCCCAGCATTTT. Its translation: CASSTHRAGNQPQHF.

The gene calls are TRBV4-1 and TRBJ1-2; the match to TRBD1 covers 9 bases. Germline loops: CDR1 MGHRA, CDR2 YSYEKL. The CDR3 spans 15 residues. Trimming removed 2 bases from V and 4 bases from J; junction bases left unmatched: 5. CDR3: CASSQLTGGFYGYTF. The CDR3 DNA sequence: TGCGCCAGCAGCCAACTGACAGGGGGATTCTATGGCTACACCTTC.

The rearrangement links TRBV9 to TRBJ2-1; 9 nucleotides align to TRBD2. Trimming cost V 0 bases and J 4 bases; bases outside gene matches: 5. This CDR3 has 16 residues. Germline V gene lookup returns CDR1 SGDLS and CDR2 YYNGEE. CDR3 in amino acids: CASSVGTSGFYNEQFF. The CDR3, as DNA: TGTGCCAGCAGCGTAGGTACTAGCGGGTTTTACAATGAGCAGTTCTTC.

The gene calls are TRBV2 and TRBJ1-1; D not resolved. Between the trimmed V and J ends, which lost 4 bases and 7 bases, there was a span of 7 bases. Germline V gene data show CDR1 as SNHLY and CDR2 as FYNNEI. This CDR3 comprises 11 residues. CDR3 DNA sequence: TGTGCCAGCAGTGTGCGGGTTGAAGCTTTCTTT. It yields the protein CASSVRVEAFF.